This T cell receptor (beta chain) was profiled in a study of neurological immune-mediated disorders. 5'RACE with 10-nucleotide random UMIs generated the cDNA. TCRdb re-derived calls from the 5' RACE reads in MiXCR, one entry per CDR3 protein. The sample has around 38,000 distinct CDR3 sequences; roughly 14% are singletons. This clonotype was counted ten times or more. The CDR3 runs 13 residues. V was trimmed by 6 bases and J by 5 bases, leaving 13 bases between them. Per germline, CDR1 LGHDT and CDR2 YNNKEL (reference sequence). V is TRBV3-1 and J is TRBJ1-1; maybe TRBD1 (6 bases). Sequenced: CD4+ T cells from blood. The TCR comes from a woman aged 55-70 years with HTLV-1-associated myelopathy (HAM/TSP). CDR3 sequence reads: CASREGGDTEAFF. The CDR3 nucleotides read TGTGCCAGCAGGGAGGGGGGGGATACTGAAGCTTTCTTT.